The 13 T cell receptor beta chains reported below all come from one sample, sequenced in a study of shared clonotypes between healthy human individuals. Using immunoSEQ multiplex PCR, the repertoire was profiled, and TCRdb retains in-frame clones only, with some absent. The sample lists about 2.1 million clones; 85% to 95% were seen once. Naive CD8 cells, CD45RO-negative and positively selected for CCR7, excluded terminally differentiated effector memory CD45RA+ cells. What was sequenced was naive CD8+ T cells from PBMCs. The receptors shown here come from a man aged 18 to 29 in good health. Some clones in this sample may be carry-over from other donors' samples.

This chain connects TRBV9 to TRBJ2-6; D is ambiguous. Germline CDR1 reads SGDLS; CDR2 reads YYNGEE. The CDR3 consists of 17 residues. Trimming took 1 base from V and 0 from J, leaving 11 bases between them. CDR3 sequence reads: CASSVSKHNSGANVLTF. The CDR3, as DNA: TGTGCCAGCAGCGTAAGCAAACACAACTCTGGGGCCAACGTCCTGACTTTC.

The gene calls are TRBV7-9 and TRBJ1-3, with D uncertain. This CDR3 spans 16 amino acids. Trimming left V 5 bases short and J 1 base short, with 15 bases between. CDR1 is SEHNR and CDR2 is FQNEAQ in the germline V gene (reference sequence). Here the CDR3 reads CASSLSVRDSGNTIYF. As DNA, the CDR3 is TGTGCCAGCAGCCTCTCGGTTCGGGATTCTGGAAACACCATATATTTT.

V and J are TRBV19 and TRBJ2-1, with 9 bases lining up with TRBD1. Germline CDR1 is LNHDA and CDR2 is SQIVND (reference sequence). CDR3 length: 15 amino acids. J gave up 1 base and V 6 bases, and 4 bases lay outside the gene matches. In DNA, the CDR3 is TGTGCCAGTAGACCGGGACAGGGTTCCTACAATGAGCAGTTCTTC. Its translation is CASRPGQGSYNEQFF.

The chain combines TRBV7-3 with TRBJ2-5; D is possibly TRBD2 (6 bases). Trimming cost V 4 bases and J 2 bases, with 14 bases left between them. The CDR3 runs to 15 residues. Looked up from germline, CDR1 is SGHTA and CDR2 is FQGTGA. The CDR3 here is CASSYGAGGQETQYF. CDR3 nucleotides: TGTGCCAGCAGCTACGGGGCAGGAGGGCAAGAGACCCAGTACTTC.

V and J are TRBV7-6 and TRBJ2-5; D might be TRBD1 (6 bases). This CDR3 region has 15 residues. V lost 1 base and J lost 1, with 10 bases in between. Germline CDR1 reads SGHVS; CDR2 reads FNYEAQ. CDR3 residues: CASSLGRGFQETQYF. CDR3 nucleotide sequence: TGTGCCAGCAGCTTAGGCAGGGGTTTCCAAGAGACCCAGTACTTC.

J is TRBJ2-7 and V is TRBV7-9; 12 bases align to TRBD2. The CDR3 covers 18 residues. Germline V CDR1 and CDR2: SEHNR, FQNEAQ (reference sequence). The junction had 11 bases not matched to a gene; V was cut back by 5 bases and J by 0 bases. CDR3 amino acids: CASSPGGASGRDSYEQYF. DNA for the CDR3: TGTGCCAGCAGCCCGGGGGGGGCTAGCGGGAGGGACTCCTACGAGCAGTACTTC.

This sequence joins TRBV5-1 and TRBJ2-3; the match to TRBD2 covers 11 bases. The CDR3 spans 18 residues. CDR1 SGHRS and CDR2 YFSETQ come from the germline V gene. V lost 0 bases to trimming and J lost 6 bases; unmatched junction nucleotides: 12. CDR3 sequence reads: CASSLELAGVSLADTQYF. The DNA of the CDR3 is TGCGCCAGCAGCTTGGAACTAGCGGGAGTAAGTTTGGCCGATACGCAGTATTTT.

V gene TRBV7-2 combines with J gene TRBJ2-1; 8 bases are a match to TRBD2. V shed 6 bases, J shed 8 bases, and the junction held 15 bases outside the gene matches. Germline V gives CDR1 SGHTA, CDR2 FQGNSA. The length of the CDR3 is 16 residues. CDR3 in amino acids: CASSRPTSAPWDEQFF. The CDR3 coding sequence is TGTGCCAGCAGTCGACCGACTAGCGCGCCCTGGGATGAGCAGTTCTTC.

The gene calls are TRBV11-1 and TRBJ2-3; TRBD2 aligns across 9 bases. The V segment lost 1 base and the J segment 4 bases; nucleotides outside the gene matches: 3. The germline CDR1 and CDR2 sequences are SGHAT and FQDESV (reference sequence). This CDR3 has 15 residues. CDR3 protein: CASSLGVAGADTQYF. CDR3 nucleotides: TGTGCCAGCAGCTTAGGGGTAGCGGGAGCAGATACGCAGTATTTT.

This CDR3 is CASSESHRDYKTYNEQFF. The CDR3 DNA follows: TGCGCCAGCAGTGAGTCGCATAGGGACTACAAGACCTACAATGAGCAGTTCTTC. The chain uses TRBV10-1 and TRBJ2-1; 7 bases line up with TRBD2. V shed 0 bases, J shed 2 bases, and the junction held 10 bases outside the gene matches. The CDR3 totals 18 residues. Germline CDR1 and CDR2: WNHNN and SYGVQD (reference sequence).

The J gene is TRBJ2-5, the V gene TRBV5-4; 9 bases match TRBD1. Germline trimming cut 4 bases from V and 6 bases from J; bases unmatched to any gene: 13. This CDR3 has 16 residues. The germline V gene has CDR1 SGHNT and CDR2 YYREEE (reference sequence). CDR3 amino acids: CASSTRGQGTWQTQYF. The CDR3 nucleotides are TGTGCCAGCAGCACACGAGGACAGGGGACGTGGCAGACCCAGTACTTC.

The gene calls are TRBV27 and TRBJ1-1, with unresolved D. The CDR3 is 14 residues long. Germline V gives CDR1 MNHEY, CDR2 SMNVEV (reference sequence). V lost 8 bases, J lost 7 bases, and 20 bases lay in between. CDR3 nucleotides: TGTGCCAGCTACCCCCTAAATCGGGTGTTTGAAGCTTTCTTT. This codes for CASYPLNRVFEAFF.

The V gene is TRBV5-4, the J gene TRBJ2-5; TRBD1 aligns across 8 bases. Germline V gene lookup returns CDR1 SGHNT and CDR2 YYREEE (reference sequence). The CDR3 runs to 16 residues. V shed 2 bases, J shed 5 bases, and the junction held 11 bases outside the gene matches. CDR3 coding DNA: TGTGCCAGCAGCTTAACTTGGACAGGGATAAGGGAGACCCAGTACTTC. Encoded protein: CASSLTWTGIRETQYF. The whole variable domain, filled in from reference TRBV5-4 and TRBJ2-5, reads ETGVTQSPTHLIKTRGQQVTLRCSSQSGHNTVSWYQQALGQGPQFIFQYYREEENGRGNFPPRFSGLQFPNYSSELNVNALELDDSALYLCASSLTWTGIRETQYFGPGTRLLVL.